Listed here are 18 T cell receptor beta chains from one sample, sequenced in a study of Tregs in tolerant kidney transplant recipients. The repertoire was sequenced with immunoSEQ multiplex PCR; TCRdb's copy has only in-frame clones and lacks some. The sample has fewer than 80,000 clones; roughly 98% are singletons. Specimen: Tregs from blood, collected before the transplant. All receptors come from a human donor who received a combined kidney and bone marrow transplant.

The V and J genes are TRBV29-1 and TRBJ1-2; D is unclear. The CDR3 has 13 amino acids. CDR1 SQVTM and CDR2 ANQGSEA come from the germline V gene. V was clipped by 5 bases and J by 4 bases, with 14 bases between them. CDR3 DNA sequence: TGCAGCGTTAGCGCAACTCTAGGCTATGGCTACACCTTC. Encoded protein: CSVSATLGYGYTF. Using reference TRBV29-1 and TRBJ1-2 for the parts outside the CDR3, the full variable domain is SAVISQKPSRDICQRGTSLTIQCQVDSQVTMMFWYRQQPGQSLTLIATANQGSEATYESGFVIDKFPISRPNLTFSTLTVSNMSPEDSSIYLCSVSATLGYGYTFGSGTRLTVV.

The V gene is TRBV14, the J gene TRBJ2-4; a weak D match, TRBD2 (6 bases). The CDR3 covers 13 residues. The germline CDR1 and CDR2 sequences are SGHDN and FVKESK. The V end lost 1 base, the J end lost 7 bases, and 8 bases lay between the germline ends. The CDR3 region has the DNA TGTGCCAGCAGCCAAGGGGGGGTTAACATTCAGTACTTC. It is translated as CASSQGGVNIQYF.

This chain joins TRBV7-3 and TRBJ2-1; a weak D match, TRBD2 (6 bases). The V end lost 2 bases, the J end lost 8 bases, and 19 bases lay between the germline ends. CDR3 length: 16 residues. The V gene's germline CDR1 is SGHTA and CDR2 FQGTGA. The CDR3 is CASSLFGFGPGDEQFF. CDR3 sequence (DNA): TGTGCCAGCAGCTTATTCGGGTTTGGACCGGGGGATGAGCAGTTCTTC.

The rearrangement links TRBV6-1 to TRBJ1-3; D gene uncertain. Trimming took off 4 bases at V and 2 bases at J, with 3 bases between the two ends. CDR3 length equals 12 residues. The V gene's germline CDR1 is MNHNS and CDR2 SASEGT. CDR3 region: CASSVTGNTIYF. The CDR3 coding sequence is TGTGCCAGCAGTGTTACTGGAAACACCATATATTTT.

The chain couples TRBV4-1 to TRBJ1-4; TRBD1 might be the D (5 bases). The CDR3 is 15 amino acids. V was pared by 4 bases and J by 7 bases, with 16 bases between. The V gene's germline CDR1 is MGHRA and CDR2 YSYEKL. The CDR3 DNA reads as TGCGCCAGCAGCCCTTGGGGATCCGGGGGTGAAAAACTGTTTTTT. This translates into CASSPWGSGGEKLFF.

This chain links TRBV30 with TRBJ1-1; D is unclear. Between the trimmed V and J ends, which lost 4 bases and 0 bases, there was a span of 15 bases. In germline, CDR1 is GTSNPN, CDR2 SVGIG (reference sequence). The CDR3 runs to 15 residues. CDR3 nucleotides: TGTGCCTGGACCCCCAGAGGGATCATGAACACTGAAGCTTTCTTT. Translating gives CAWTPRGIMNTEAFF.

In its sample, this clone was seen once. The rearrangement uses TRBV6-6 and TRBJ1-3; D uncertain. This CDR3 contains 15 residues. The germline V gene has CDR1 MNHNY and CDR2 SVGAGI (reference sequence). The V end lost 2 bases, the J end lost 4 bases, and 12 bases lay between the germline ends. The CDR3 spells CASSYQPQLGNTIYF. The CDR3 coding sequence is TGTGCCAGCAGTTACCAACCACAGCTCGGAAACACCATATATTTT.

The rearrangement joins TRBV5-5 to TRBJ1-4, with D possibly matching TRBD1 (6 bases). Germline loops: CDR1 SGHKS, CDR2 YYEKEE (reference sequence). Trimming shortened V by 1 base and J by 8 bases, and 12 bases separated the two germline ends. The CDR3 extends over 14 amino acids. The CDR3 nucleotides are TGTGCCAGCAGCTTGTATCCAGGGGAAGAAAAACTGTTTTTT. Its translation is CASSLYPGEEKLFF. Supplemented by reference TRBV5-5 and TRBJ1-4, the full variable domain reads DAGVTQSPTHLIKTRGQQVTLRCSPISGHKSVSWYQQVLGQGPQFIFQYYEKEERGRGNFPDRFSARQFPNYSSELNVNALLLGDSALYLCASSLYPGEEKLFFGSGTQLSVL.

This clone was seen a single time. The chain has TRBV10-3 and TRBJ2-7; D is unclear. The length of the CDR3 is 13 residues. V lost 10 bases and J lost 3, with 16 bases in between. Germline-derived CDR1 and CDR2 are ENHRY and SYGVKD. This CDR3 is CATSKQLVYEQYF. CDR3 coding DNA: TGTGCCACAAGTAAACAGTTGGTCTACGAGCAGTACTTC.

On this clone: One end of the junction fails to match germline, which may point to a read error. The V gene is TRBV2, the J gene TRBJ2-3; D may be TRBD2 (6 bases). The CDR3 runs 11 residues. Germline-derived CDR1 and CDR2 are SNHLY and FYNNEI. The CDR3 sequence: CASSGGTLVFF. CDR3 coding DNA: TGTGCCAGCTCCGGGGGAACCCTCGTGTTTTTT.

CDR3 sequence (DNA): TGTGCCAGCAGCGCGACAGGGCTCTCTGAAGCTTTCTTT. Its translation is CASSATGLSEAFF. The chain uses TRBV6-4 and TRBJ1-1, with 7 nucleotides matching TRBD1. Losses at the gene ends were 6 bases for V and 6 bases for J; bases not matched to a gene: 7. The germline V gene has CDR1 MRHNA and CDR2 SNTAGT. The CDR3 runs to 13 residues.

The chain has TRBV25-1 and TRBJ1-1; 8 bases are a match to TRBD1. Germline V CDR1 and CDR2: MGHDK, SYGVNS. The CDR3 totals 13 residues. The ends lost 4 bases at V and 11 bases at J; junction bases unmatched: 9. CDR3 sequence (DNA): TGTGCCAGCAGTGGCGACAGGGGTAAACGGGCTTTCTTT. It specifies CASSGDRGKRAFF.

This sequence joins TRBV5-4 and TRBJ2-5; D ambiguous. CDR1 SGHNT and CDR2 YYREEE come from the germline V gene (reference sequence). CDR3 length: 13 residues. V shed 2 bases and J shed 4 bases, with 9 bases lying between them. The CDR3 spells CASSLTGSETQYF. For the CDR3, the DNA is TGTGCCAGCAGCTTAACGGGTTCAGAGACCCAGTACTTC. Supplemented by reference TRBV5-4 and TRBJ2-5, the full variable domain reads ETGVTQSPTHLIKTRGQQVTLRCSSQSGHNTVSWYQQALGQGPQFIFQYYREEENGRGNFPPRFSGLQFPNYSSELNVNALELDDSALYLCASSLTGSETQYFGPGTRLLVL.

V usage is TRBV15 and J usage is TRBJ1-2; D is possibly TRBD1 (6 bases). Germline assignment: CDR1 LNHNV and CDR2 YYDKDF (reference sequence). CDR3 length: 15 residues. Trimming pared 0 bases from V and 2 bases from J, leaving 10 bases between. CDR3 protein: CATSRDPGANYGYTF. The CDR3 coding sequence is TGTGCCACCAGCAGAGATCCAGGGGCAAACTATGGCTACACCTTC.

J is TRBJ2-7 and V is TRBV7-2; D might be TRBD2 (6 bases). CDR1 SGHTA and CDR2 FQGNSA come from the germline V gene. This CDR3 is 15 amino acids long. V shed 3 bases and J shed 3 bases, with 15 bases lying between them. Here the CDR3 reads CASSFLLAYGYEQYF. The CDR3 bases are TGTGCCAGCAGCTTCTTACTAGCATACGGCTACGAGCAGTACTTC.

This clone has only one observation. V usage is TRBV18 and J usage is TRBJ2-7; D gene unclear. Germline-derived CDR1 and CDR2 are KGHSH and LQKENI. Trimming stripped 3 bases from V and 5 bases from J, with 8 bases between. The CDR3 has 12 residues. The CDR3 here is CASSPNEDEQYF. CDR3 DNA sequence: TGTGCCAGCTCACCGAACGAGGACGAGCAGTACTTC.

The rearrangement links TRBV14 to TRBJ2-7; the match to TRBD2 covers 9 bases. The CDR3 is made up of 15 amino acids. V was pared by 2 bases and J by 2 bases, with 4 bases of the junction left unmatched. Germline V CDR1 and CDR2: SGHDN, FVKESK. CDR3 nucleotide sequence: TGTGCCAGCAGCCAATTTCGCGGGAGGGCCTACGAGCAGTACTTC. It yields the protein CASSQFRGRAYEQYF.

The chain joins TRBV2 to TRBJ2-1; the D is unclear. With 8 bases removed from V and 8 bases from J, the gap between germline ends came to 13 bases. Germline values: CDR1 SNHLY, CDR2 FYNNEI. The CDR3 length is 12 residues. The CDR3 nucleotides are TGTGCCAGCTGCGCTAGAGTTGATGAGCAGTTCTTC. As protein: CASCARVDEQFF.